Listed below are T cell receptor beta chains from one sample, sequenced in a study of cytomegalovirus exposure and HLA in healthy donors. Repertoires were generated with immunoSEQ multiplex PCR, while TCRdb's copy carries only in-frame clones and drops some. Seen here are 140,000 to 150,000 clones, approximately 78% observed once, and the top ten hold under 3%. The sequenced sample consisted of PBMCs. These receptors all come from a man aged 40-50 years in good health and CMV-seropositive. Both conserved end residues are part of each CDR3. D genes are given only for firm matches. Clone size, where shown, is once, few, many, or a class for clones that have expanded.

len	v_gene	d_gene	j_gene	abundance	CDR3nt	CDR3aa
17	TRBV28	.	TRBJ1-2	.	TGTGCCAGCAGTTTGGGTGGAACAGGATTCATGAACTATGGCTACACCTTC	CASSLGGTGFMNYGYTF
15	TRBV6-5	.	TRBJ2-7	.	TGTGCCAGCAGTTACTCGTCGGGACTTACCTACGAGCAGTACTTC	CASSYSSGLTYEQYF
15	TRBV5-4	.	TRBJ1-1	.	TGTGCCAGCAGCCGAGGGACACTCATGAACACTGAAGCTTTCTTT	CASSRGTLMNTEAFF
14	TRBV7-2	.	TRBJ1-4	.	TGTGCCAGCAGCTCCCGGGGGGCGAGGGAAAAACTGTTTTTT	CASSSRGAREKLFF
15	TRBV5-4	TRBD1	TRBJ2-7	.	TGTGCCAGCAGATCCGGACAGGGGACGGCCTACGAGCAGTACTTC	CASRSGQGTAYEQYF
13	TRBV7-2	.	TRBJ1-1	.	TGCGCCAGCAGCTTTGACAGCAACACTGAAGCTTTCTTT	CASSFDSNTEAFF
14	TRBV6-1	.	TRBJ2-5	.	TGTGCCAGCAGTTATCTGGGAGGACAAGAGACCCAGTACTTC	CASSYLGGQETQYF
10	TRBV20-1	.	TRBJ2-3	.	TGCAGTGCTCTGGTCGGTACGCAGTATTTT	CSALVGTQYF
16	TRBV9	TRBD1	TRBJ2-7	.	TGTGCCAGCAGCGTAGGGACGACAGGGGGCCGTTACGAGCAGTACTTC	CASSVGTTGGRYEQYF
14	TRBV7-6	.	TRBJ2-2	.	TGTGCCAGCAGCTTAGGGCAGATCAAAGGGGAGCTGTTTTTT	CASSLGQIKGELFF
13	TRBV5-1	.	TRBJ2-7	.	TGCGCCAGCAGCTTAGGGAGCTCCTACGAGCAGTACTTC	CASSLGSSYEQYF
12	TRBV19	TRBD1	TRBJ2-7	.	TGTGCCAGTAGTGACAGGGCTGACGAGCAGTACTTC	CASSDRADEQYF
18	TRBV5-1	TRBD2	TRBJ2-3	.	TGCGCCAGCAGCTTGGCGTCTAGCGGCCCCCCTGGGGGTGGTACGCAGTATTTT	CASSLASSGPPGGGTQYF
15	TRBV14	.	TRBJ2-7	.	TGTGCCAGCAGCCCATGTTGCCAGGCATCCTACGAGCAGTACTTC	CASSPCCQASYEQYF
16	TRBV7-6	.	TRBJ1-3	.	TGTGCCAGCAGCCCCGTGGGGGCTAGCTCTGGAAACACCATATATTTT	CASSPVGASSGNTIYF
14	TRBV27	TRBD1	TRBJ2-7	.	TGTGCCAGCAGCACCGGGACAGGGGGCGGCGAGCAGTACTTC	CASSTGTGGGEQYF
16	TRBV2	.	TRBJ2-5	.	TGTGCCAGCAGCCCGATTCAGACTAGAGGGTGGGAGACCCAGTACTTC	CASSPIQTRGWETQYF
16	TRBV19	TRBD1	TRBJ2-7	.	TGTGCCAGTAGTAGCCGGGGACAGAGAAGTAATTACGAGCAGTACTTC	CASSSRGQRSNYEQYF
13	TRBV5-6	.	TRBJ1-4	.	TGTGCCAGCATCGGGGGGGCCGAAGAAAAACTGTTTTTT	CASIGGAEEKLFF
19	TRBV4-2	TRBD2	TRBJ2-7	.	TGTGCCAGCAGCCAAGATCAAGGACTAGCGGGAGGAATAGGATACGAGCAGTACTTC	CASSQDQGLAGGIGYEQYF
16	TRBV25-1	.	TRBJ1-5	few	TGTGCCAGCAGGAGGAAGGACAGATTTTGCAATCAGCCCCAGCATTTT	CASRRKDRFCNQPQHF
14	TRBV5-4	.	TRBJ2-5	.	TGTGCCAGCAGCTTGGCAGCGGTTCAAGAGACCCAGTACTTC	CASSLAAVQETQYF
18	TRBV7-2	TRBD2	TRBJ2-7	few	TGTGCCAGCAGCTTAAAATCTTACGGACTAGTCGGAACCTACGAGCAGTACTTC	CASSLKSYGLVGTYEQYF
13	TRBV6-1	.	TRBJ2-7	once	TGTGCCAGCTGCCTTTTTTTGCGTGACGAGCAGTACTTC	CASCLFLRDEQYF
16	TRBV5-6	TRBD1	TRBJ2-7	.	TGTGCCAGCAGCCCCCCAGGGACAGGGGGTTTCTACGAGCAGTACTTC	CASSPPGTGGFYEQYF
13	TRBV30	.	TRBJ1-3	.	TGTGCCTGGAGTGTACAGACTGGAAACACCATATATTTT	CAWSVQTGNTIYF
14	TRBV21-1	.	TRBJ1-5	.	TGTGCCATTACAGGGGGGGATAGCAATCAGCCCCAGCATTTT	CAITGGDSNQPQHF
14	TRBV4-1	.	TRBJ2-3	.	TGCGCCAGCAGCCATCCCAATGGGCTGGATACGCAGTATTTT	CASSHPNGLDTQYF
16	TRBV11-2	.	TRBJ2-1	.	TGTGCCAGCAGCTTACTGGGACAAGGAATAGGCAATGAGCAGTTCTTC	CASSLLGQGIGNEQFF
14	TRBV19	.	TRBJ2-1	.	TGTGCCAGTAGTCTGGAGAGCTCCTACAATGAGCAGTTCTTC	CASSLESSYNEQFF
14	TRBV7-9	.	TRBJ1-5	.	TGTGCCAGCAGCTCCGGACAGAGCAATCAGCCCCAGCATTTT	CASSSGQSNQPQHF
14	TRBV6-5	.	TRBJ1-1	.	TGTGCCAGCAGTTACTCGTTAAGTAGCACCGAAGCTTTCTTT	CASSYSLSSTEAFF
12	TRBV5-6	.	TRBJ2-1	once	TGTGCCAGCAGTTCGACAGACAATGAGCAGTTCTTC	CASSSTDNEQFF
16	TRBV7-3	TRBD1	TRBJ2-7	.	TGTGCCAGCAGCTTAGGTATTCCGGGACAGGGCTACGAGCAGTACTTC	CASSLGIPGQGYEQYF
15	TRBV19	TRBD1	TRBJ1-5	.	TGTGCCACCCAAGAGGGACAGGGGTACAATCAGCCCCAGCATTTT	CATQEGQGYNQPQHF
15	TRBV7-2	TRBD1	TRBJ2-7	.	TGTGCCAGCAACCCGACAGGGGGAGGCCCCTACGAGCAGTACTTC	CASNPTGGGPYEQYF
15	TRBV6-5	TRBD1	TRBJ1-2	.	TGTGCCAGCAGTCGACAGGGCGGAGACGTCTATGGCTACACCTTC	CASSRQGGDVYGYTF
16	TRBV18	TRBD1	TRBJ2-7	.	TGTGCCAGCTCACTATACCGGACAGGAACGGTCATCGAGCAGTACTTC	CASSLYRTGTVIEQYF
15	TRBV11-2	.	TRBJ1-2	.	TGTGCCAGCAGCTTAGGGGCTGGGGGGGCCAATGGCTACACCTTC	CASSLGAGGANGYTF
16	TRBV5-1	.	TRBJ1-3	.	TGCGCCAGCAGCTTGGGTGTAGCCACGCCTGGAAACACCATATATTTT	CASSLGVATPGNTIYF
16	TRBV5-7	.	TRBJ2-3	.	TGTGCCAGCAGACAACCGGGGGGCAATGAGTCAGATACGCAGTATTTT	CASRQPGGNESDTQYF
13	TRBV19	TRBD1	TRBJ1-2	.	TGTGCCAGTAGTACAGGACAGGGCCGGGGCTACACCTTC	CASSTGQGRGYTF
15	TRBV29-1	.	TRBJ2-5	.	TGCAGCGTTGAAGATGGACGGGGGTCCAGAGAGACCCAGTACTTC	CSVEDGRGSRETQYF
14	TRBV19	.	TRBJ2-1	.	TGTGCCAGTAGTAGCGGGAAGGCTCTTCGTGAGCAGTTCTTC	CASSSGKALREQFF
10	TRBV20-1	.	TRBJ2-5	.	TGCAGTGCAACTAGGGAGACCCAGTACTTC	CSATRETQYF
15	TRBV19	TRBD1	TRBJ2-7	once	TGTGCCAGTAGTATTGGACAGGGATCCCCCTACGAGCAGTACTTC	CASSIGQGSPYEQYF
16	TRBV6-6	TRBD2	TRBJ2-1	.	TGTGCCAGCAGTTACGTTCCCCAGCGGGACTACAATGAGCAGTTCTTC	CASSYVPQRDYNEQFF
15	TRBV28	TRBD2	TRBJ2-1	.	TGTGCCAGCAGTTTACTAGCGGGAGCCTACAATGAGCAGTTCTTC	CASSLLAGAYNEQFF
15	TRBV28	TRBD2	TRBJ2-3	.	TGTGCCAGCACTGACCGGGGGGGAAGCACAGATACGCAGTATTTT	CASTDRGGSTDTQYF
14	TRBV29-1	TRBD1	TRBJ2-7	.	TGCAGCGTCCTTAGGGACAGGCGATCCTACGAGCAGTACTTC	CSVLRDRRSYEQYF
16	TRBV5-6	TRBD2	TRBJ2-1	once	TGTGCCAGCAGCTTGGCAGGACTAGCGGACTACAATGAGCAGTTCTTC	CASSLAGLADYNEQFF
14	TRBV6-5	.	TRBJ1-1	.	TGTGCCAGCAGTTCTCCAGTTGGGAACACTGAAGCTTTCTTT	CASSSPVGNTEAFF
17	TRBV4-1	TRBD2	TRBJ2-2	.	TGCGCCAGCAGCCAAGAGATTTCGACTAGCGGCACCGGGGAGCTGTTTTTT	CASSQEISTSGTGELFF
16	TRBV2	.	TRBJ1-6	.	TGTGCCAGCAGTGAAGCGGGACATCATTATAATTCACCCCTCCACTTT	CASSEAGHHYNSPLHF
16	TRBV7-2	TRBD2	TRBJ2-4	.	TGTGCCAGCAGCTATAGCGGGAGCACGGCAGGAAACATTCAGTACTTC	CASSYSGSTAGNIQYF
16	TRBV13	.	TRBJ1-4	.	TGTGCCAGCACCCAAGAGCGAGGCGGATACAATGAAAAACTGTTTTTT	CASTQERGGYNEKLFF
12	TRBV10-2	.	TRBJ1-2	few	TGCGCCAGCAGTGCTGACAGCTATGGCTACACCTTC	CASSADSYGYTF
11	TRBV20-1	.	TRBJ2-3	.	TGCAGTGCTACCCCATCCGATACGCAGTATTTT	CSATPSDTQYF
12	TRBV6-1	.	TRBJ2-7	few	TGTGCCAGCCGCGGACTCTCGGACGAGCAGTACTTC	CASRGLSDEQYF
14	TRBV27	.	TRBJ1-2	.	TGTGCCAGCAGCCCCGCAGGGTCTGTTTATGGCTACACCTTC	CASSPAGSVYGYTF